The 27 T cell receptor beta chains below all came from one sample that was sequenced in a study of shared clonotypes between healthy human individuals. Libraries were prepared by immunoSEQ multiplex PCR; TCRdb keeps only in-frame clonotypes and omits some of them. The sample lists roughly 1.5 million clones, around 98% seen once, with approximately 0.44% in the top ten. Sequenced: naive CD4+ T cells sorted from blood. Subset of the sample: CD45RA+ positively selected. All receptors derive from a man under 40 in good health.

V usage is TRBV27 and J usage is TRBJ2-3; 13 bases match TRBD2. Germline loops: CDR1 MNHEY, CDR2 SMNVEV (reference sequence). Unmatched junction bases numbered 7, after V lost 5 bases and J lost 2 bases. This CDR3 has 17 residues. The CDR3 nucleotides are TGTGCCAGCAGTCCCCGGACTAGCGGGAGTACCACAGATACGCAGTATTTT. This sequence encodes CASSPRTSGSTTDTQYF.

The chain joins TRBV4-2 to TRBJ2-3; 7 bases fit TRBD2. Losses at the gene ends were 2 bases for V and 7 bases for J; bases not matched to a gene: 6. CDR3 length equals 14 residues. The germline V gene has CDR1 LGHNA and CDR2 YNFKEQ. CDR3 DNA: TGTGCCAGCAGCCAAAGGACTAGTACACATACGCAGTATTTT. Protein: CASSQRTSTHTQYF.

This clone has a single count. Other nucleotide sequences in the sample specify the same CDR3. The V call is TRBV18, the J call TRBJ1-1, with D hard to call. Trimming shortened V by 6 bases and J by 1 base, and 9 bases separated the two germline ends. Looked up from germline, CDR1 is KGHSH and CDR2 is LQKENI. The CDR3 sequence is 13 residues long. The CDR3 reads CASSSGGNTEAFF. The CDR3 DNA follows: TGTGCCAGCTCCTCGGGTGGGAACACTGAAGCTTTCTTT.

This chain joins TRBV7-9 and TRBJ2-7; 10 nucleotides line up with TRBD2. This CDR3 contains 16 residues. The V gene's germline CDR1 is SEHNR and CDR2 FQNEAQ (reference sequence). V dropped 1 base and J dropped 4; count of bases not matched to a gene: 7. The CDR3 region is CASSLGTSGISYEQYF. The CDR3 nucleotides read TGTGCCAGCAGCTTAGGAACTAGCGGGATATCGTACGAGCAGTACTTC.

This chain connects TRBV4-2 to TRBJ2-1; D is undetermined. V was trimmed by 0 bases and J by 6 bases, leaving 15 bases between them. Germline-derived CDR1 and CDR2 are LGHNA and YNFKEQ. The CDR3 extends over 16 amino acids. CDR3 sequence: CASSQEGIEASNEQFF. For the CDR3, the DNA is TGTGCCAGCAGCCAAGAAGGAATAGAGGCCAGCAATGAGCAGTTCTTC.

J is TRBJ1-1 and V is TRBV5-5; no reliable D call. V was trimmed by 2 bases and J by 1 base, leaving 9 bases between them. Germline CDR1 SGHKS, CDR2 YYEKEE (reference sequence). This CDR3 region has 14 residues. The CDR3 is CASSFAAANTEAFF. CDR3 DNA: TGTGCCAGCAGCTTTGCTGCAGCGAACACTGAAGCTTTCTTT.

This chain links TRBV9 with TRBJ2-1, with TRBD2 matching over 11 bases. The CDR3 loop spans 15 amino acids. Germline-derived CDR1 and CDR2 are SGDLS and YYNGEE. Trimming took 3 bases from V and 6 from J; bases not matched to a gene: 5. The DNA of the CDR3 is TGTGCCAGCAGCGAGACTAGCGGGATCCCCAATGAGCAGTTCTTC. Translated, it gives CASSETSGIPNEQFF. Drawing the rest from reference TRBV9 and TRBJ2-1, the complete variable domain is DSGVTQTPKHLITATGQRVTLRCSPRSGDLSVYWYQQSLDQGLQFLIQYYNGEERAKGNILERFSAQQFPDLHSELNLSSLELGDSALYFCASSETSGIPNEQFFGPGTRLTVL.

The chain couples TRBV2 to TRBJ2-7; possibly TRBD1 or TRBD2 for D (6 bases each). There are 14 residues in the CDR3. The V end lost 5 bases, the J end lost 4 bases, and 15 bases lay between the germline ends. Germline V gene sequence: CDR1 SNHLY, CDR2 FYNNEI. CDR3 protein: CASSPDSAGYEQYF. The CDR3 coding sequence is TGTGCCAGCAGTCCGGACAGCGCGGGATACGAGCAGTACTTC.

The chain is built from TRBV28 and TRBJ2-6, with 9 bases fitting TRBD2. Looked up from germline, CDR1 is MDHEN and CDR2 is SYDVKM. This CDR3 has 19 residues. The V gene end was trimmed by 1 base and the J gene end by 0 bases; junction bases not matched to a gene: 7. As DNA, the CDR3 is TGTGCCAGCAGTTTATTCCCCCTAGCGGGAAGCTCTGGGGCCAACGTCCTGACTTTC. Protein sequence: CASSLFPLAGSSGANVLTF.

This clone showed up just once. This chain uses TRBV2 with TRBJ2-3, with D possibly TRBD2 on 5 matching bases. Trimming took 3 bases from V and 3 from J, leaving 7 bases between them. In germline, CDR1 is SNHLY, CDR2 FYNNEI. This CDR3 contains 13 residues. The CDR3 region has the DNA TGTGCCAGCAGTGAGGACTGGACAGATACGCAGTATTTT. Translating gives CASSEDWTDTQYF.

The chain couples TRBV5-1 to TRBJ2-7, with D possibly TRBD2 on 5 matching bases. This CDR3 has 14 amino acids. CDR1 and CDR2 (germline): SGHRS, YFSETQ. Deletions cut 0 bases from V and 7 bases from J, with 14 bases between. CDR3 residues: CASSLGGSSWEQYF. The CDR3 DNA reads as TGCGCCAGCAGCTTGGGTGGGAGTTCGTGGGAGCAGTACTTC. Using reference TRBV5-1 and TRBJ2-7 for the parts outside the CDR3, the full variable domain is KAGVTQTPRYLIKTRGQQVTLSCSPISGHRSVSWYQQTPGQGLQFLFEYFSETQRNKGNFPGRFSGRQFSNSRSEMNVSTLELGDSALYLCASSLGGSSWEQYFGPGTRLTVT.

The chain employs TRBV18 and TRBJ2-2, with a possible D match to TRBD2 (7 bases). Trimming pared 1 base from V and 2 bases from J, leaving 14 bases between. This CDR3 spans 17 amino acids. The germline V gene has CDR1 KGHSH and CDR2 LQKENI. CDR3 nucleotides: TGTGCCAGCTCACCACTACGAGGGGGGGTCAACACCGGGGAGCTGTTTTTT. Translation gives CASSPLRGGVNTGELFF. Looking up the rest from reference TRBV18 and TRBJ2-2 gives the full variable domain: NAGVMQNPRHLVRRRGQEARLRCSPMKGHSHVYWYRQLPEEGLKFMVYLQKENIIDESGMPKERFSAEFPKEGPSILRIQQVVRGDSAAYFCASSPLRGGVNTGELFFGEGSRLTVL.

The J gene is TRBJ2-3, the V gene TRBV5-1; a weak D match, TRBD1 (5 bases). The germline gives CDR1 SGHRS, CDR2 YFSETQ. The CDR3 totals 16 residues. Trimming pared 4 bases from V and 2 bases from J, leaving 17 bases between. CDR3 nucleotides: TGCGCCAGCAGCCTTCCCGACAGTACTCCCACAGATACGCAGTATTTT. This encodes CASSLPDSTPTDTQYF.

The CDR3: CASSYWDTGELFF. The CDR3 DNA is TGTGCCAGCAGTTATTGGGACACCGGGGAGCTGTTTTTT. The chain couples TRBV6-6 to TRBJ2-2; D call uncertain. V was trimmed by 3 bases and J by 3 bases, leaving 5 bases between them. CDR3 length equals 13 residues. From germline, CDR1 is MNHNY and CDR2 SVGAGI (reference sequence).

The chain joins TRBV5-1 to TRBJ2-3; perhaps TRBD1 as D (6 bases). The V gene lost 1 base and the J gene lost 3 bases, with 9 bases spanning the gap. Germline V gives CDR1 SGHRS, CDR2 YFSETQ. The CDR3 sequence is 14 residues long. DNA for the CDR3: TGCGCCAGCAGCTTGATTACAGGGACAGATACGCAGTATTTT. Translation gives CASSLITGTDTQYF.

This chain uses TRBV5-6 with TRBJ1-1; D gene unclear. The CDR3 is 13 amino acids. Germline-derived CDR1 and CDR2 are SGHDT and YYEEEE. The V and J ends lost 4 bases and 6 bases respectively, with 13 bases between them. The CDR3 nucleotides read TGTGCCAGCAGCGAGTATGTTGGGGCTGAAGCTTTCTTT. It specifies CASSEYVGAEAFF.

As for this clone: Distinct nucleotide sequences in the sample also encode this CDR3. The rearrangement joins TRBV6-5 to TRBJ1-5; 11 bases map to TRBD1. The V segment lost 6 bases and the J segment 4 bases; nucleotides outside the gene matches: 5. The CDR3 is 15 residues long. Germline values: CDR1 MNHEY, CDR2 SVGAGI. CDR3 in amino acids: CASSPGTGGNQPQHF. Written as DNA, the CDR3 is TGTGCCAGCAGCCCCGGGACAGGGGGAAATCAGCCCCAGCATTTT.

J is TRBJ2-2 and V is TRBV7-2, with TRBD1 identical over 11 bases. Germline lookup yields CDR1 SGHTA and CDR2 FQGNSA. The junction had 10 bases not matched to a gene; V was cut back by 7 bases and J by 6 bases. CDR3 length: 16 residues. The CDR3 is CASIRTGGPSSGELFF. CDR3 in DNA: TGTGCCAGCATAAGGACAGGGGGCCCATCGTCCGGGGAGCTGTTTTTT.

This rearrangement joins TRBV28 to TRBJ1-1, with D unclear. Trimming cost V 6 bases and J 2 bases, with 10 bases left between them. This CDR3 has 13 amino acids. Germline V gene lookup returns CDR1 MDHEN and CDR2 SYDVKM. The DNA of the CDR3 is TGTGCCAGCAGGGGTTGGAGTAACACTGAAGCTTTCTTT. It yields the protein CASRGWSNTEAFF.

The chain links TRBV5-4 to TRBJ2-1; TRBD2 might be the D (6 bases). V was trimmed by 4 bases and J by 3 bases, leaving 14 bases between them. CDR1 is SGHNT, CDR2 YYREEE, per germline (reference sequence). The CDR3 has 15 amino acids. The CDR3 protein is CASSPVGLVYNEQFF. In DNA form, the CDR3 reads TGTGCCAGCAGCCCGGTGGGACTTGTCTACAATGAGCAGTTCTTC.

The rearrangement joins TRBV27 to TRBJ1-1, with a weak D call TRBD1 (6 bases). In germline, CDR1 is MNHEY, CDR2 SMNVEV (reference sequence). The CDR3 runs 16 residues. Trimming left V 5 bases short and J 5 bases short, with 21 bases between. This CDR3 is CASSPLNSQGGTEAFF. The DNA for the CDR3 is TGTGCCAGCAGTCCTCTGAACTCCCAAGGGGGAACTGAAGCTTTCTTT.

This chain links TRBV21-1 with TRBJ2-7; the tabulated D call, TRBD2, remains unverified against the DNA. TRBV21-1 is classified as a pseudogene. The CDR3 contains 14 residues. Here the CDR3 reads CAGASHGGSYEQYF. Written as DNA, the CDR3 is TGTGCCGGGGCGAGCCACGGGGGCTCCTACGAGCAGTACTTC.

The chain joins TRBV5-1 to TRBJ2-5; D might be TRBD2 (6 bases). The V end was cut by 4 bases, the J end by 5 bases, with 15 bases between. Germline V gives CDR1 SGHRS, CDR2 YFSETQ. This CDR3 has 14 amino acids. The CDR3 sequence: CASSRGGVGETQYF. The CDR3 region has the DNA TGCGCCAGCAGCCGTGGCGGGGTTGGGGAGACCCAGTACTTC.

The chain combines TRBV28 with TRBJ2-5, with TRBD2 matching 10 bases. Germline V lookup: CDR1 MDHEN, CDR2 SYDVKM. This CDR3 comprises 15 residues. J lost 7 bases, V lost 3 bases, and 8 bases had no gene match. CDR3 region: CASSLASGSFGTQYF. CDR3 bases: TGTGCCAGCAGTTTGGCTAGCGGGAGTTTTGGGACCCAGTACTTC.

The rearrangement joins TRBV7-9 to TRBJ1-2; tentatively, D is TRBD1 (5 bases). Germline-derived CDR1 and CDR2 are SEHNR and FQNEAQ (reference sequence). This CDR3 spans 13 amino acids. V lost 5 bases, J lost 5 bases, and 12 bases lay in between. DNA for the CDR3: TGTGCCAGCAGCCCGGGGCTTTATTATGGCTACACCTTC. Its translation is CASSPGLYYGYTF.

J is TRBJ1-2 and V is TRBV10-3; TRBD1 matches at 7 bases. Germline values: CDR1 ENHRY, CDR2 SYGVKD. This CDR3 is 16 amino acids long. The J segment lost 6 bases and the V segment lost 0 bases, leaving 10 bases of the junction unmatched. CDR3 sequence (DNA): TGTGCCATCAGTGAGTCTATGGGGGACAGAAAAAATGGCTACACCTTC. This gives the protein CAISESMGDRKNGYTF.

CDR3 in amino acids: CASSLEGSTDTQYF. CDR3 coding DNA: TGTGCCAGCAGCTTAGAGGGCTCCACAGATACGCAGTATTTT. The V call is TRBV7-3, the J call TRBJ2-3, with D maybe TRBD2 (5 bases). The V and J ends lost 2 bases and 2 bases respectively, with 8 bases between them. Germline CDR1 SGHTA, CDR2 FQGTGA. The CDR3 covers 14 residues.